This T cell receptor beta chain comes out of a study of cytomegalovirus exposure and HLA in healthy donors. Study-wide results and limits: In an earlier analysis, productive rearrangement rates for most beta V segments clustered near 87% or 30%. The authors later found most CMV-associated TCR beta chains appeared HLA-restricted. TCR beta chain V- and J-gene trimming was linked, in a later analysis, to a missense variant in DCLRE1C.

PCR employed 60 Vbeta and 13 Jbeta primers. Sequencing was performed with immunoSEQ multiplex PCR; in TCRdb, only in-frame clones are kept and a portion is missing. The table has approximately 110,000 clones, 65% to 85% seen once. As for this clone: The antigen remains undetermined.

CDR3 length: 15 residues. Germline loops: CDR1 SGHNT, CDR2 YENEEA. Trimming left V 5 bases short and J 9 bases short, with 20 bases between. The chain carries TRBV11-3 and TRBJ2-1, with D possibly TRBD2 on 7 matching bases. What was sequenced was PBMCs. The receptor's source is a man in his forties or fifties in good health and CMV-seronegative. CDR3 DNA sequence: TGTGCCAGCAGCCCTAGGGGGGGAAGTCAGGGTGAGCAGTTCTTC. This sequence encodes CASSPRGGSQGEQFF.